This TCR beta chain stems from a study of blood T cell repertoires in COVID-19. This clone has a handful of counts. CDR1 MNHEY and CDR2 SMNVEV come from the germline V gene (reference sequence). V was cut by 3 bases and J by 5 bases, with 4 bases left in between. The CDR3 covers 12 residues. Some clones are missing from TCRdb's copy, which holds only in-frame ones; the method was immunoSEQ multiplex PCR. The sample lists some 250,000 clones, approximately 81% occurring once. Sequenced material: peripheral blood. The chain is built from TRBV27 and TRBJ2-2, with D unresolved. The clonotype comes from a woman between 55 and 75 years old with active or convalescent COVID-19. CDR3 bases: TGTGCCAGCAGTTTTTCGACCGGGGAGCTGTTTTTT. Translating gives CASSFSTGELFF.